Below, 22 T cell receptor beta chains from the same sample are listed, as sequenced in a study of radiotherapy plus CTLA-4 blockade in lung cancer. The table came from immunoSEQ multiplex PCR; TCRdb's copy has only in-frame clones and leaves some out. The sample contains 20,000 to 25,000 clones, 71% of which appear only once. The specimen comprised peripheral blood, sampled from a patient treated with radiotherapy plus ipilimumab. Receptors were obtained from a human donor with non-small cell lung cancer whose response to radiotherapy plus ipilimumab could not be evaluated.

The chain links TRBV4-3 to TRBJ2-1; perhaps TRBD2 as D (6 bases). V was pared by 3 bases and J by 4 bases, with 13 bases between. Germline V CDR1 and CDR2: LGHNA, YSLEER. The CDR3 is made up of 15 amino acids. CDR3 nucleotides: TGCGCCAGCAGCCAGGAGCTAGCGCGATACAATGAGCAGTTCTTC. It encodes CASSQELARYNEQFF.

The chain has TRBV28 and TRBJ2-1, with 7 bases matching TRBD1. Germline V lookup: CDR1 MDHEN, CDR2 SYDVKM. The CDR3 runs 15 residues. V lost 2 bases, J lost 2 bases, and 3 bases stayed unmatched. The CDR3 DNA reads as TGTGCCAGCAGTTTAGGGGACAGAGCCTACAATGAGCAGTTCTTC. It codes for CASSLGDRAYNEQFF.

The sample holds one count of this clone. CDR3 region: CASSVFSGSPVYEQYF. Here the CDR3 DNA reads TGTGCCAGCAGTGTATTTAGCGGGAGTCCAGTATACGAGCAGTACTTC. The chain links TRBV2 to TRBJ2-7; 9 nucleotides match TRBD2. There are 16 residues in the CDR3. V shed 4 bases and J 4 bases; nucleotides not matched to a gene: 11. Germline V CDR1 and CDR2: SNHLY, FYNNEI.

The chain combines TRBV5-1 with TRBJ1-2; TRBD1 is a possible D gene (5 bases). This CDR3 contains 14 residues. Germline V gives CDR1 SGHRS, CDR2 YFSETQ. V was clipped by 4 bases and J by 8 bases, with 18 bases between them. In DNA, the CDR3 is TGCGCCAGCAGCGAGGCCGGGGGAATCGGCGGCTACACCTTC. It yields the protein CASSEAGGIGGYTF. Together with reference TRBV5-1 and TRBJ1-2, the CDR3 gives the full variable domain: KAGVTQTPRYLIKTRGQQVTLSCSPISGHRSVSWYQQTPGQGLQFLFEYFSETQRNKGNFPGRFSGRQFSNSRSEMNVSTLELGDSALYLCASSEAGGIGGYTFGSGTRLTVV.

V usage is TRBV30 and J usage is TRBJ2-1, with D possibly being TRBD2 (6 bases). CDR1 is GTSNPN and CDR2 is SVGIG in the germline V gene (reference sequence). Trimming removed 5 bases from V and 9 bases from J, with 20 bases in between. There are 14 residues in the CDR3. The CDR3 protein is CAWGGTAWASEQFF. CDR3 nucleotides: TGTGCCTGGGGAGGGACCGCATGGGCCAGTGAGCAGTTCTTC.

This sequence joins TRBV2 and TRBJ1-5, with D possibly TRBD1 on 5 matching bases. Germline V gives CDR1 SNHLY, CDR2 FYNNEI. Trimming cost V 5 bases and J 0 bases, with 8 bases left between them. This CDR3 spans 14 amino acids. CDR3 bases: TGTGCCAGCAGTCGAGACAGTAGCAATCAGCCCCAGCATTTT. Translating gives CASSRDSSNQPQHF.

A word on this clone: Other DNA sequences from this sample encode an identical CDR3 as well. The rearrangement uses TRBV19 and TRBJ2-7; 9 bases agree with TRBD2. Trimming removed 5 bases from V and 6 bases from J; junction bases left unmatched: 11. The CDR3 is 15 residues long. Germline CDR1 and CDR2: LNHDA and SQIVND (reference sequence). In DNA, the CDR3 is TGTGCCAGTAGTTTAAGTAGCGGGAGAGCGGCCGAGCAGTACTTC. It is translated as CASSLSSGRAAEQYF.

The rearrangement joins TRBV7-8 to TRBJ1-1; D remains ambiguous. The CDR3 totals 14 residues. From germline, CDR1 is SGHVS and CDR2 FQNEAQ. Trimming shortened V by 2 bases and J by 0 bases, and 7 bases separated the two germline ends. In nucleotides, the CDR3 is TGTGCCAGCAGCTTATACGGGGTGAACACTGAAGCTTTCTTT. Encoded protein: CASSLYGVNTEAFF.

Turning to this clone: An end of the junction does not agree with germline; a read error may underlie this. V gene TRBV6-6 combines with J gene TRBJ1-4; 9 nucleotides agree with TRBD1. The length of the CDR3 is 15 residues. The germline V gene has CDR1 MNHNY and CDR2 SVGAGI (reference sequence). The CDR3 bases are TGTGCCAGCAGCTGGCCGGGACAGGGCGATGAAAAACTGCTTTTT. It yields the protein CASSWPGQGDEKLLF.

This clone appeared a few times. The chain uses TRBV10-3 and TRBJ2-4; 11 bases align to TRBD1. Unmatched junction bases numbered 4, after V lost 10 bases and J lost 8 bases. The CDR3 has 12 amino acids. Per germline, CDR1 ENHRY and CDR2 SYGVKD. CDR3 DNA sequence: TGTGCCACCGGGACAGGGGGTTACATTCAGTACTTC. Its translation is CATGTGGYIQYF.

The rearrangement uses TRBV4-3 and TRBJ2-1; D ambiguous. Germline V CDR1 and CDR2: LGHNA, YSLEER. The CDR3 is 12 amino acids. Deletions cut 0 bases from V and 9 bases from J, with 6 bases between. DNA for the CDR3: TGCGCCAGCAGCCAAGATTGGAGTGAGCAGTTCTTC. Translating gives CASSQDWSEQFF.

The V call is TRBV18, the J call TRBJ1-4, with 7 positions matching TRBD1. This CDR3 spans 14 amino acids. The V gene's germline CDR1 is KGHSH and CDR2 LQKENI. After removal of 4 bases from V and 8 bases from J, the junction contained 7 bases not matched to a gene. This CDR3 reads CASSLRQGKEKLFF. In nucleotides, the CDR3 is TGTGCCAGCTCACTCCGACAGGGCAAGGAAAAACTGTTTTTT.

The gene calls are TRBV5-6 and TRBJ2-7; 7 bases match TRBD2. The CDR3 totals 15 residues. Trimming took 2 bases from V and 5 from J; bases not matched to a gene: 10. The germline V gene has CDR1 SGHDT and CDR2 YYEEEE. CDR3 residues: CASSFGPREYDEQYF. The CDR3 DNA reads TGTGCCAGCAGCTTTGGGCCGCGGGAGTATGACGAGCAGTACTTC.

The J gene is TRBJ2-7, the V gene TRBV15, with D possibly being TRBD1 (6 bases). V gave up 1 base and J gave up 7 bases, with 8 bases separating them. Germline V lookup: CDR1 LNHNV, CDR2 YYDKDF (reference sequence). The CDR3 is made up of 12 amino acids. CDR3 loop: CATSRVGQEQYF. The CDR3, as DNA: TGTGCCACCAGCAGAGTCGGACAGGAGCAGTACTTC.

This chain links TRBV21-1 with TRBJ2-1; the table's D gene call, TRBD1, was not cross checked with the DNA. TRBV21-1 is recorded as a pseudogene. The CDR3 runs 17 residues. The CDR3 sequence: CASSKANRTLSYNEQFF. The CDR3 region has the DNA TGTGCCAGCAGCAAAGCGAACCGGACACTATCCTACAATGAGCAGTTCTTC.

This clone was observed a few times. The CDR3 bases are TGCGCCAGCAAACTAGCGGGAGCCAGAGATACGCAGTATTTT. Translation gives CASKLAGARDTQYF. The V call is TRBV5-1, the J call TRBJ2-3, with 11 bases aligning to TRBD2. CDR3 length equals 14 residues. The germline V gene has CDR1 SGHRS and CDR2 YFSETQ. With V trimmed by 6 bases and J by 5 bases, 5 bases remained unmatched.

V gene TRBV9 combines with J gene TRBJ1-5; the D is unclear. The germline V and J ends were trimmed by 1 base and 10 bases, with 15 bases remaining between them. The germline V gene has CDR1 SGDLS and CDR2 YYNGEE. The CDR3 spans 14 residues. CDR3 sequence: CASSVTLLAGPQHF. CDR3 DNA: TGTGCCAGCAGCGTAACTCTTTTAGCCGGACCCCAGCATTTT.

The chain recombines TRBV5-1 with TRBJ1-1; D remains unclear. This CDR3 spans 15 amino acids. CDR1 is SGHRS and CDR2 is YFSETQ in the germline V gene. V was pared by 1 base and J by 2 bases, with 12 bases between. The CDR3 here is CASSLLSPENTEAFF. The CDR3 nucleotides read TGCGCCAGCAGCTTGCTGAGCCCCGAAAACACTGAAGCTTTCTTT.

The V call is TRBV2, the J call TRBJ2-7; D not resolved. Germline CDR1 reads SNHLY; CDR2 reads FYNNEI. This CDR3 region has 11 residues. The germline V and J ends were trimmed by 5 bases and 3 bases, with 5 bases remaining between them. The CDR3 spells CASSINYEQYF. The DNA of the CDR3 is TGTGCCAGCAGTATAAACTACGAGCAGTACTTC.

The J gene is TRBJ1-1, the V gene TRBV10-3; D might be TRBD1 (5 bases). Germline V lookup: CDR1 ENHRY, CDR2 SYGVKD. CDR3 length: 15 amino acids. Trimming shortened V by 2 bases and J by 0 bases, and 10 bases separated the two germline ends. In DNA form, the CDR3 reads TGTGCCATCAGTGAGGAGGCAGGGCTGAACACTGAAGCTTTCTTT. It is translated as CAISEEAGLNTEAFF.

The chain has TRBV2 and TRBJ2-1, with TRBD1 as a possible D gene (6 bases). This CDR3 has 15 residues. Germline V gives CDR1 SNHLY, CDR2 FYNNEI. Trimming removed 5 bases at V and 0 bases at J, with 11 bases between. The CDR3 DNA is TGTGCCAGCAGTCAAGAGGACAGCTCCTACAATGAGCAGTTCTTC. Its protein is CASSQEDSSYNEQFF.

The rearrangement uses TRBV2 and TRBJ1-5; D perhaps matches TRBD1 (6 bases). CDR1 and CDR2 from the germline V gene are SNHLY and FYNNEI. Trimming pared 6 bases from V and 0 bases from J, leaving 21 bases between. This CDR3 region has 18 residues. As DNA, the CDR3 is TGTGCCAGCAGGGGAGCCCCCGGGACATTTTCTAGCAATCAGCCCCAGCATTTT. It translates to CASRGAPGTFSSNQPQHF.